The 29 T cell receptor beta chains reported below all come from one sample, sequenced in a study of blood T cell repertoires in COVID-19. Profiling relied on immunoSEQ multiplex PCR, and the TCRdb table lists in-frame clones only, not all of them. The table records approximately 160,000 clones, over 60% of them present only once. The sequenced sample consisted of peripheral blood. The receptors shown here come from a woman older than 75 with acute or convalescent COVID-19.

V is TRBV2 and J is TRBJ1-3; 10 nucleotides agree with TRBD1. V was pared by 7 bases and J by 3 bases, with 15 bases of the junction left unmatched. This CDR3 is 18 amino acids long. Germline loops: CDR1 SNHLY, CDR2 FYNNEI. The CDR3, as DNA: TGTGCCAGCAAGGTCGGAAAGGGACAGGGGCGAGATGGAAACACCATATATTTT. This sequence encodes CASKVGKGQGRDGNTIYF.

The V call is TRBV6-5, the J call TRBJ1-5, with TRBD1 as a possible D gene (6 bases). The CDR3 runs 15 residues. V was pared by 7 bases and J by 4 bases, with 17 bases between. Germline V gene lookup returns CDR1 MNHEY and CDR2 SVGAGI. CDR3 coding DNA: TGTGCCAGCAAACAATACAGGGCTGAGAATCAGCCCCAGCATTTT. Its translation: CASKQYRAENQPQHF.

The chain carries TRBV7-9 and TRBJ2-3; 12 positions match TRBD2. The J segment lost 0 bases and the V segment lost 3 bases, leaving 7 bases of the junction unmatched. This CDR3 has 18 residues. Per the germline V gene, CDR1 is SEHNR and CDR2 is FQNEAQ (reference sequence). This CDR3 is CASSFWTSGTTSTDTQYF. The CDR3 coding sequence is TGTGCCAGCAGCTTCTGGACTAGCGGGACCACTAGCACAGATACGCAGTATTTT.

This clone showed up just a few times. The DNA of the CDR3 is TGTGCCAGCAGCTCAAAGACCCTTTCTAGATCCTCTGGGGCCAACGTCCTGACTTTC. Its translation: CASSSKTLSRSSGANVLTF. The V and J genes are TRBV7-6 and TRBJ2-6; no definite D call. The germline V and J ends were trimmed by 4 bases and 0 bases, with 19 bases remaining between them. The CDR3 consists of 19 residues. Germline CDR1 reads SGHVS; CDR2 reads FNYEAQ.

The rearrangement joins TRBV6-4 to TRBJ2-3, with 10 bases fitting TRBD1. The J segment lost 1 base and the V segment lost 10 bases, leaving 2 bases of the junction unmatched. This CDR3 is built from 13 residues. CDR1 is MRHNA and CDR2 is SNTAGT in the germline V gene. CDR3 DNA: TGTGCCACCGGGACAGGGGGCACAGATACGCAGTATTTT. Protein sequence: CATGTGGTDTQYF.

This sequence joins TRBV5-4 and TRBJ2-5, with TRBD2 identical over 13 bases. Germline-derived CDR1 and CDR2 are SGHNT and YYREEE (reference sequence). After removal of 8 bases from V and 3 bases from J, the junction contained 10 bases not matched to a gene. The CDR3 sequence is 16 residues long. CDR3 DNA sequence: TGTGCCAGTGGGACTAGCGGGACGAGGGTAGAAGAGACCCAGTACTTC. Translation gives CASGTSGTRVEETQYF. Variable domain in full (rest from reference TRBV5-4 and TRBJ2-5): ETGVTQSPTHLIKTRGQQVTLRCSSQSGHNTVSWYQQALGQGPQFIFQYYREEENGRGNFPPRFSGLQFPNYSSELNVNALELDDSALYLCASGTSGTRVEETQYFGPGTRLLVL.

The chain is built from TRBV3-1 (or the pseudogene TRBV3-2) and TRBJ2-7, with 13 bases matching TRBD2. The CDR3 sequence is 16 residues long. The germline CDR1 and CDR2 sequences are LGHDT and YNNKEL (reference sequence). V trimming: 4 bases; J trimming: 4 bases; junction bases outside the gene matches: 7. The CDR3 coding sequence is TGTGCCAGCAGCCCTGGGGGACTAGCGGGATTTTACGAGCAGTACTTC. Protein: CASSPGGLAGFYEQYF.

This rearrangement joins TRBV12-3 or TRBV12-4 to TRBJ1-1, with D perhaps matching TRBD1 (5 bases). The CDR3 is 13 amino acids. Trimming stripped 6 bases from V and 1 base from J, with 9 bases between. Here the CDR3 DNA reads TGTGCCAGCAGACCCGGACAGAACACTGAAGCTTTCTTT. Residues: CASRPGQNTEAFF.

This sequence joins TRBV19 and TRBJ1-2, with 9 bases identical to TRBD1. The CDR3 runs 14 residues. The V and J ends lost 6 bases and 5 bases, in that order; junction bases with no gene match: 7. Per germline, CDR1 LNHDA and CDR2 SQIVND (reference sequence). As DNA, the CDR3 is TGTGCCAGTAGGCACCGGGACAGGGATTATGGCTACACCTTC. Its protein is CASRHRDRDYGYTF.

The chain joins TRBV7-8 to TRBJ2-2; D remains unclear. The CDR3 covers 14 residues. Germline V gene lookup returns CDR1 SGHVS and CDR2 FQNEAQ. V lost 4 bases to trimming and J lost 4 bases, with 10 bases between them. CDR3 coding DNA: TGTGCCAGCAGCTCGGGTCCGGGCACCGGGGAGCTGTTTTTT. Amino acids: CASSSGPGTGELFF. Drawing the rest from reference TRBV7-8 and TRBJ2-2, the complete variable domain is GAGVSQSPRYKVAKRGQDVALRCDPISGHVSLFWYQQALGQGPEFLTYFQNEAQLDKSGLPSDRFFAERPEGSVSTLKIQRTQQEDSAVYLCASSSGPGTGELFFGEGSRLTVL.

CDR3 amino acids: CASTLTSGGTDTQYF. In DNA form, the CDR3 reads TGTGCCAGTACCCTGACTAGCGGCGGCACAGATACGCAGTATTTT. The chain joins TRBV19 to TRBJ2-3, with 9 bases matching TRBD2. V shed 7 bases, J shed 1 base, and the junction held 6 bases outside the gene matches. Germline V gives CDR1 LNHDA, CDR2 SQIVND (reference sequence). This CDR3 is 15 amino acids long.

This clone came up once. The rearrangement uses TRBV5-1 and TRBJ2-1; 9 nucleotides match TRBD1. The germline gives CDR1 SGHRS, CDR2 YFSETQ. This CDR3 spans 16 amino acids. V was pared by 5 bases and J by 4 bases, with 10 bases of the junction left unmatched. CDR3: CASRHTQGATYNEQFF. CDR3 DNA sequence: TGCGCCAGCAGGCATACACAGGGGGCTACGTACAATGAGCAGTTCTTC.

This sequence joins TRBV5-6 and TRBJ1-2, with TRBD1 identical over 7 bases. The CDR3 covers 12 residues. Per the germline V gene, CDR1 is SGHDT and CDR2 is YYEEEE. The V and J ends lost 3 bases and 6 bases, in that order; junction bases with no gene match: 2. This CDR3 reads CASSSTGDGYTF. CDR3 bases: TGTGCCAGCAGCTCCACAGGGGATGGCTACACCTTC.

V and J are TRBV3-1 (or the pseudogene TRBV3-2) and TRBJ1-1, with D possibly TRBD1 on 5 matching bases. CDR3 length equals 14 residues. The ends were cut back, 4 bases at V and 5 bases at J, with 14 bases in the middle. CDR1 is LGHDT and CDR2 is YNNKEL in the germline V gene (reference sequence). The CDR3: CASSLRDPGTEAFF. In DNA, the CDR3 is TGTGCCAGCAGCCTGCGGGACCCAGGGACTGAAGCTTTCTTT.

V gene TRBV5-1 combines with J gene TRBJ2-7, with TRBD2 matching over 12 bases. This CDR3 has 16 amino acids. V shed 1 base, J shed 1 base, and the junction held 3 bases outside the gene matches. Germline V gene data show CDR1 as SGHRS and CDR2 as YFSETQ. CDR3 DNA sequence: TGCGCCAGCAGCTTGTGGACTAGCGGGACATCCTACGAGCAGTACTTC. Translated: CASSLWTSGTSYEQYF.

This clone was recorded once. V is TRBV6-6 and J is TRBJ2-6; a weak D match, TRBD1 (6 bases). In germline, CDR1 is MNHNY, CDR2 SVGAGI (reference sequence). Deletions cut 6 bases from V and 4 bases from J, with 16 bases between. This CDR3 has 16 residues. The CDR3 DNA is TGTGCCAGCAGCTTCAGGGGAGCCGGCGGGGCCAACGTCCTGACTTTC. Translation gives CASSFRGAGGANVLTF.

V usage is TRBV5-1 and J usage is TRBJ2-7, with a possible D match to TRBD1 (6 bases). This CDR3 spans 14 amino acids. Germline lookup yields CDR1 SGHRS and CDR2 YFSETQ. The V and J ends lost 0 bases and 2 bases respectively, with 9 bases between them. The CDR3 spells CASSLDTGTYEQYF. The CDR3 bases are TGCGCCAGCAGCTTGGATACAGGGACCTACGAGCAGTACTTC.

The DNA of the CDR3 is TGCGCCAGCAGCGACCTGACAGCGCCTGGGGACGAGCAGTACTTC. It yields the protein CASSDLTAPGDEQYF. The chain employs TRBV5-1 and TRBJ2-7; D is possibly TRBD1 (5 bases). Germline V gene data show CDR1 as SGHRS and CDR2 as YFSETQ. The germline V and J ends were trimmed by 4 bases and 5 bases, with 19 bases remaining between them. CDR3 length: 15 amino acids. The full variable domain, in which reference TRBV5-1 and TRBJ2-7 provide the parts outside the CDR3, is KAGVTQTPRYLIKTRGQQVTLSCSPISGHRSVSWYQQTPGQGLQFLFEYFSETQRNKGNFPGRFSGRQFSNSRSEMNVSTLELGDSALYLCASSDLTAPGDEQYFGPGTRLTVT.

The chain joins TRBV5-6 to TRBJ1-4, with D perhaps matching TRBD1 (6 bases). There are 13 residues in the CDR3. The germline V and J ends were trimmed by 4 bases and 7 bases, with 11 bases remaining between them. Germline V gives CDR1 SGHDT, CDR2 YYEEEE. The CDR3 nucleotides are TGTGCCAGCAGCATGGGACATGGTGAAAAACTGTTTTTT. Protein product: CASSMGHGEKLFF.

This clone was seen only a few times. V usage is TRBV7-2 and J usage is TRBJ1-6; 10 nucleotides align to TRBD1. Trimming removed 5 bases from V and 10 bases from J; junction bases left unmatched: 11. Germline CDR1 is SGHTA and CDR2 is FQGNSA. This CDR3 has 16 amino acids. In nucleotides, the CDR3 is TGTGCCAGCAGCCCAGAAGGGGGACAGGGGAAATCACCCCTCCACTTT. The encoded protein is CASSPEGGQGKSPLHF.

The chain recombines TRBV13 with TRBJ1-1; 9 bases agree with TRBD1. The trim removed 5 bases at V and 6 bases at J, leaving 7 bases unmatched. The germline CDR1 and CDR2 sequences are PRHDT and FYEKMQ (reference sequence). The CDR3 spans 14 residues. CDR3 protein: CASSRQGGVAEAFF. In DNA, the CDR3 is TGTGCCAGCAGCCGACAGGGGGGGGTAGCTGAAGCTTTCTTT. Supplemented by reference TRBV13 and TRBJ1-1, the full variable domain reads AAGVIQSPRHLIKEKRETATLKCYPIPRHDTVYWYQQGPGQDPQFLISFYEKMQSDKGSIPDRFSAQQFSDYHSELNMSSLELGDSALYFCASSRQGGVAEAFFGQGTRLTVV.

The chain uses TRBV6-5 and TRBJ1-2; TRBD1 agrees at 9 bases. Germline loops: CDR1 MNHEY, CDR2 SVGAGI. CDR3 size: 14 residues. V lost 6 bases, J lost 6 bases, and 8 bases stayed unmatched. The CDR3 here is CASRERGQGNGYTF. The CDR3 DNA reads TGTGCCAGCAGGGAGCGGGGACAGGGTAATGGCTACACCTTC.

This chain connects TRBV5-1 to TRBJ1-2, with TRBD1 as a possible D gene (6 bases). CDR3 length: 14 residues. V was cut by 5 bases and J by 4 bases, with 15 bases left in between. Germline V lookup: CDR1 SGHRS, CDR2 YFSETQ. CDR3 bases: TGCGCCAGCAGTTTATGGGAACAGGGCTATGGCTACACCTTC. Translated, it gives CASSLWEQGYGYTF. Full variable domain (rest looked up from reference TRBV5-1 and TRBJ1-2): KAGVTQTPRYLIKTRGQQVTLSCSPISGHRSVSWYQQTPGQGLQFLFEYFSETQRNKGNFPGRFSGRQFSNSRSEMNVSTLELGDSALYLCASSLWEQGYGYTFGSGTRLTVV.

V gene TRBV6-5 combines with J gene TRBJ1-4; D not certain. V lost 7 bases, J lost 7 bases, and 19 bases lay in between. CDR3 length equals 15 residues. CDR1 is MNHEY and CDR2 is SVGAGI in the germline V gene. CDR3 DNA: TGTGCCAGCACCATTACATATCCTCCCCTTGAAAAACTGTTTTTT. Translating gives CASTITYPPLEKLFF.

There are a few counts of this clone. The chain links TRBV5-5 to TRBJ2-1; TRBD1 might be the D (5 bases). Germline CDR1 reads SGHKS; CDR2 reads YYEKEE (reference sequence). Trimming left V 4 bases short and J 10 bases short, with 9 bases between. This CDR3 contains 11 residues. The CDR3 region is CASSPDIEQFF. CDR3 coding DNA: TGTGCCAGCAGCCCGGACATCGAGCAGTTCTTC.

The chain employs TRBV11-2 and TRBJ1-2; 7 nucleotides agree with TRBD1. This CDR3 contains 14 residues. V lost 3 bases and J lost 7; bases outside the gene matches: 8. The germline V gene encodes CDR1 SGHAT and CDR2 FQNNGV. The CDR3 region is CASSFITGEGGYTF. In DNA, the CDR3 is TGTGCCAGCAGCTTCATTACAGGGGAAGGTGGCTACACCTTC.

V usage is TRBV4-2 and J usage is TRBJ2-1; D not resolved. CDR1 and CDR2 (germline): LGHNA, YNFKEQ. This CDR3 spans 11 amino acids. Trimming cost V 1 base and J 7 bases, with 2 bases left between them. The chain's CDR3 is CASSQANEQFF. CDR3 sequence (DNA): TGTGCCAGCAGCCAAGCTAATGAGCAGTTCTTC.

V usage is TRBV2 and J usage is TRBJ2-2, with a weak D call TRBD1 (6 bases). The CDR3 covers 17 residues. The V gene's germline CDR1 is SNHLY and CDR2 FYNNEI. V shed 6 bases and J shed 3 bases, with 20 bases lying between them. The CDR3, as DNA: TGTGCCAGCAGCCCCCACCGGACAGCCACCGACACCGGGGAGCTGTTTTTT. Its translation is CASSPHRTATDTGELFF.

The chain employs TRBV7-9 and TRBJ1-1, with D tentatively TRBD1 (5 bases). Germline lookup yields CDR1 SEHNR and CDR2 FQNEAQ (reference sequence). The CDR3 runs to 11 residues. V lost 7 bases and J lost 6, with 9 bases in between. CDR3 nucleotide sequence: TGTGCCAGCATCAGGGATCCTGAAGCTTTCTTT. As protein: CASIRDPEAFF.